The 13 T cell receptor beta chains below come from one sample, sequenced in a study of tissue T cells after allogeneic stem cell transplantation. Repertoires were generated with immunoSEQ multiplex PCR, while TCRdb's copy carries only in-frame clones and drops some. The table shows about 50,000 clones, with roughly 73% occurring only once. The sample comprised sorted cells pooled from one or two spleens. Receptor source: a pool of C57BL/6 mice in good health.

To note about this clone: Any gene name here is a mouse gene name. The CDR3 end lies 1 residue beyond the end of the read and is filled in from the germline J gene. The chain carries TRBV31 and TRBJ2-7; 8 nucleotides line up with TRBD2. Germline CDR1 and CDR2: GKSSPN and SITVG. This CDR3 is built from 14 residues. J gave up 3 bases and V 0 bases, and 4 bases lay outside the gene matches. CDR3 region: CAWSLGWGDYEQYF. The DNA read from the CDR3 is TGTGCCTGGAGTCTAGGCTGGGGGGACTATGAACAGTAC.

As regards this clone: Gene names are mouse gene names. The CDR3 goes on 1 residue after the read ends, and that part is filled in from the germline J gene. The genes are TRBV20 and TRBJ1-4; tentatively, D is TRBD1 (6 bases). Germline lookup yields CDR1 GFQATS and CDR2 STVNSAI. V was shortened by 0 bases and J by 3 bases, with 8 bases between the two germline ends. The CDR3 contains 14 residues. The CDR3 spells CGARDTGTNERLFF. Incomplete CDR3 DNA: TGTGGTGCTAGGGATACAGGGACCAACGAAAGATTATTT.

Notes on this clone: These gene names are mouse names. The CDR3 protein is CASSLGRIQNTLYF. The covered CDR3 bases are TGTGCCAGCTCTCTCGGCAGAATTCAAAACACCTTGTAC. This chain connects TRBV12-1 to TRBJ2-4; no clear D. Read data end 1 residue before the CDR3 end; the end is taken from the germline J gene. Germline assignment: CDR1 SGHSN and CDR2 HYEKVE. The CDR3 runs 14 residues. Between the trimmed V and J ends, which lost 0 bases and 2 bases, there was a span of 8 bases.

Note on this clone: All gene names here are mouse names. The read ends 1 residue early relative to the CDR3; the germline J gene fills the gap. This chain links TRBV31 with TRBJ1-3, with unresolved D. V was clipped by 5 bases and J by 3 bases, with 14 bases between them. The CDR3 is 14 amino acids. Germline assignment: CDR1 GKSSPN and CDR2 SITVG. Here the CDR3 reads CAWPGGKVGNTLYF. CDR3 DNA (partial): TGTGCCTGGCCGGGAGGGAAGGTTGGAAATACGCTCTAT.

About this clone itself: Gene names follow the mouse nomenclature. The CDR3 extends 1 residue past the end of the read, so its final part is completed from the germline J gene. This chain joins TRBV20 and TRBJ2-1; 7 positions agree with TRBD1. Losses at the gene ends were 5 bases for V and 7 bases for J; bases not matched to a gene: 5. Germline V CDR1 and CDR2: GFQATS, STVNSAI. The CDR3 contains 12 residues. CDR3 loop: CGAVRDRAEQFF. The part of the CDR3 DNA that was read is TGTGGTGCTGTCCGGGACAGAGCTGAGCAGTTC.

In its sample, this clone was seen once. Mouse gene names apply. The read stops 1 residue short of the end of the CDR3; the missing end is completed from the germline J gene. The chain uses TRBV16 and TRBJ2-5; D uncertain. Trimming removed 5 bases from V and 7 bases from J, with 7 bases in between. The CDR3 consists of 11 residues. Germline-derived CDR1 and CDR2 are SGHSA and FRNQAP. Partial CDR3 DNA: TGTGCAAGCAGCCCTCAAAACACCCAGTAC. Protein product: CASSPQNTQY. The CDR3 in its entirety is CASSPQNTQYF.

Concerning this clone: Mouse gene names apply. Coverage ceases 1 residue before the CDR3 finishes, and the germline J gene fills in the end. The rearrangement uses TRBV19 and TRBJ1-6, with D tentatively TRBD1 (6 bases). TRBJ1-6 qualifies as an ORF whose function is uncertain. The V and J ends lost 2 bases and 3 bases respectively, with 9 bases between them. From germline, CDR1 is FNHDT and CDR2 SITEND (reference sequence). CDR3 length: 15 amino acids. CDR3 sequence reads: CASSMGGGYNSPLYF. CDR3 bases read: TGTGCCAGCAGTATGGGGGGCGGCTATAATTCGCCCCTCTAC.

This clone showed up just a few times. Here the gene names and germline are mouse. With the read ending 1 residue before the CDR3 end, the germline J gene is used to fill in that end. The V and J genes are TRBV13-1 and TRBJ2-7; D unclear. CDR3 length equals 10 residues. V lost 5 bases, J lost 4 bases, and 4 bases lay in between. Germline CDR1 and CDR2: NSHNY and SYGAGN. CDR3 DNA (partial): TGTGCCAGCAGAGAGTATGAACAGTAC. Its translation is CASREYEQY. The complete CDR3 sequence is CASREYEQYF.

The table lists this clone with a count of one. Genes here carry mouse names. The read halts 1 residue ahead of the CDR3 end, with the missing end drawn from the germline J gene. This sequence joins TRBV13-1 and TRBJ2-2, with no clear D. In germline, CDR1 is NSHNY, CDR2 SYGAGN. This CDR3 contains 15 residues. V lost 0 bases and J lost 3, with 9 bases in between. The CDR3 loop reads CASSDARGDTGQLYF. The sequenced part of the CDR3 DNA is TGTGCCAGCAGTGATGCCCGGGGAGACACCGGGCAGCTCTAC.

As regards this clone: Gene names are the mouse ones. The observed sequence ends 1 residue before the CDR3 terminus, with the missing tail filled in from the germline J gene. The chain combines TRBV1 with TRBJ2-3; either TRBD1 or TRBD2 may fit D (5 bases each). The length of the CDR3 is 15 residues. Trimming removed 0 bases from V and 1 base from J, with 8 bases in between. Looked up from germline, CDR1 is NSQYPW and CDR2 is LRSPGD (reference sequence). The CDR3 bases that were read are TGCACCTGCAGTGCAGATCCGGGGGGTGCAGAAACGCTGTAT. Its translation is CTCSADPGGAETLY. The full CDR3 reads CTCSADPGGAETLYF. Supplemented by reference TRBV1 and TRBJ2-3, the full variable domain reads VTLLEQNPRWRLVPRGQAVNLRCILKNSQYPWMSWYQQDLQKQLQWLFTLRSPGDKEVKSLPGADYLATRVTDTELRLQVANMSQGRTLYCTCSADPGGAETLYFGSGTRLTVL.

Comments on this clone: Mouse names are used for the genes. Read data end 1 residue before the CDR3 end; the end is taken from the germline J gene. This chain uses TRBV13-3 with TRBJ2-4; 8 bases fit TRBD2. After removal of 2 bases from V and 0 bases from J, the junction contained 5 bases not matched to a gene. CDR3 length: 16 residues. The V gene's germline CDR1 is NNHDY and CDR2 SYVADS. The covered CDR3 bases are TGTGCCAGCAGTGAAGCTGGGGGGCCTAGTCAAAACACCTTGTAC. Encoded protein: CASSEAGGPSQNTLY. The CDR3 as a whole reads CASSEAGGPSQNTLYF.

Details on this clone: Mouse gene names apply. The read ends 1 residue shy of where the CDR3 ends; the end is completed using the germline J gene. The V call is TRBV23, the J call TRBJ2-4; TRBD2, the D gene given by the table, was not confirmed from the DNA. This CDR3 is built from 11 residues. CDR1 KGHTA and CDR2 FQNQQP come from the germline V gene. CDR3 DNA (partial): TGCTCCAGCAGTCATCTCAACACCTTGTAC. Amino acid sequence: CSSSHLNTLY. The entire CDR3 protein is CSSSHLNTLYF.

This clone has just a few counts. Mouse gene names and germline throughout. Read coverage stops 1 residue before the CDR3 terminus; the germline J gene supplies the remainder. This sequence joins TRBV13-2 and TRBJ2-7, with 12 bases fitting TRBD2. This CDR3 comprises 13 residues. Germline trimming cut 6 bases from V and 9 bases from J; bases unmatched to any gene: 7. CDR1 is NNHNN, CDR2 SYGAGS, per germline (reference sequence). CDR3 region: CASDDWGGARQYF. CDR3 DNA (partial): TGTGCCAGCGACGACTGGGGGGGCGCTAGACAGTAC.